The entry that follows covers one T cell receptor (beta chain) sequence. The data were obtained in a study of shared clonotypes between healthy human individuals. Replicate sorted-subset PCRs were loaded with approximately 190 ng DNA, tens of thousands of T cell genomes. Profiling relied on immunoSEQ multiplex PCR, and the TCRdb table lists in-frame clones only, not all of them. The sample carries about 2.4 million clones, 93% recorded once. The CDR3 sequence is 15 residues long. Germline values: CDR1 LNHDA, CDR2 SQIVND (reference sequence). V lost 5 bases, J lost 0 bases, and 11 bases lay in between.

This chain joins TRBV19 and TRBJ2-1, with D maybe TRBD2 (5 bases). Sequencing used naive CD4+ T cells from PBMCs. Indicated subset: CD45RA+ positively selected. This TCR derives from a man younger than 35 in good health. Some clones in this sample may be carry-over from other donors' samples. The CDR3 loop reads CASSLSGNSYNEQFF. The CDR3 region has the DNA TGTGCCAGTAGTTTGAGCGGAAACTCCTACAATGAGCAGTTCTTC.